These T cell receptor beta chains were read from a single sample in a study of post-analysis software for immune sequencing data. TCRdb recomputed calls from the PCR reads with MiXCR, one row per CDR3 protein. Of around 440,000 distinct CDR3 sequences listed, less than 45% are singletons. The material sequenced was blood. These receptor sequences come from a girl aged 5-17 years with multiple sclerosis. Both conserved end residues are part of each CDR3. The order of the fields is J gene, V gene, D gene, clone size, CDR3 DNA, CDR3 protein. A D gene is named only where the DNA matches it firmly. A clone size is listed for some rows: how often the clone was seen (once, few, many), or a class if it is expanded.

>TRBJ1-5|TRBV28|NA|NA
TGTGCCAGCAGCTTGACGGTTTCGGGGAATCAGCCCCAGCATTTT
CASSLTVSGNQPQHF
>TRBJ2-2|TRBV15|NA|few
TGTGCCACCAGCAGAGATCTTGGGGAGCTGTTTTTT
CATSRDLGELFF
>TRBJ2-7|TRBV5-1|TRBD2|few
TGCGCCAGCAGCCCGGGACTAGCGGGAGGGGTAAACTACGAGCAGTACTTC
CASSPGLAGGVNYEQYF
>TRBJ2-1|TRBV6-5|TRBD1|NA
TGTGCCAGCAGTTATGGGACAGGAGCCTACAATGAGCAGTTCTTC
CASSYGTGAYNEQFF
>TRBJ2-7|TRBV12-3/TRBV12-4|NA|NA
TGTGCCAGCACCTCTAGACCTCGCCCCTACGAGCAGTACTTC
CASTSRPRPYEQYF
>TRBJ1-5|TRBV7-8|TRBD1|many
TGTGCCAGCAGCCAATTGGGGCAGGGGGCTAATCAGCCCCAGCATTTT
CASSQLGQGANQPQHF
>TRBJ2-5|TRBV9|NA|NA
TGTGCCAGCAGCGCAGCGCCTGGGGAAGAGACCCAGTACTTC
CASSAAPGEETQYF
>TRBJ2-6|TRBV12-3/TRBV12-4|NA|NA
TGTGCCAGCAGCACCGGTGGGGGTGGAGGGGCCAACGTCCTGACTTTC
CASSTGGGGGANVLTF
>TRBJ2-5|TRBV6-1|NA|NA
TGTGCCAGCAGTGAAGCCCTAGTAGGGGTCTCTGGGACCCAGTACTTC
CASSEALVGVSGTQYF
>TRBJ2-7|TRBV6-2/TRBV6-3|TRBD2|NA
TGTGCCAGCATCACGGGTACTAGCGGGATTGACGAGCAGTACTTC
CASITGTSGIDEQYF
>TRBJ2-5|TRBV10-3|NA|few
TGTGCCATCAGTGACGGGGTGAAGGGGGAGACCCAGTACTTC
CAISDGVKGETQYF
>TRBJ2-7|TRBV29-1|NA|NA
TGCAGCGTTGAAGTGCGTGGGAGGCCTAGCTCCTACGAGCAGTACTTC
CSVEVRGRPSSYEQYF
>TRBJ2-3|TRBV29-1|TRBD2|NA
TGCAGCGCCTCGGGACTAGCGGGAGGCCGAGCCGTCACAGATACGCAGTATTTT
CSASGLAGGRAVTDTQYF
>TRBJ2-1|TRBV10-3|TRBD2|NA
TGTGCCATCAGAGAGGGACTAGCGGGAGGGTACAATGAGCAGTTCTTC
CAIREGLAGGYNEQFF
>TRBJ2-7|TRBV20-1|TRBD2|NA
TGCAGTGCCACCTTAGCGGGAGCCTACGAGCAGTACTTC
CSATLAGAYEQYF